These 3 T cell receptor beta chains were sequenced from one sample in a study of a mutant IDH1 vaccine in newly diagnosed glioma. Their specific antigens are unknown. The assay was immunoSEQ multiplex PCR, and TCRdb's table has in-frame clones only and misses some. The repertoire holds about 130,000 clones, with around 77% as singletons. The sample's time point: week 11, during vaccination. In the vaccine, a single dose held 300 ug of the mutant IDH1 20-mer peptide, along with topical imiquimod. The sample here was PBMCs, taken from a glioma patient whose treatment included an IDH1 peptide vaccine. Every receptor here comes from a man in his forties with glioma.

The chain has TRBV25-1 and TRBJ2-1; the match to TRBD1 covers 9 bases. The CDR3 consists of 17 residues. The trim removed 4 bases at V and 0 bases at J, leaving 7 bases unmatched. CDR1 is MGHDK and CDR2 is SYGVNS in the germline V gene. The CDR3 DNA sequence: TGTGCCAGCAGTGCTCAACCGGGACAGGGCTCCTACAATGAGCAGTTCTTC. It codes for CASSAQPGQGSYNEQFF.

The J gene is TRBJ1-2, the V gene TRBV5-1; 9 nucleotides line up with TRBD1. Germline V gene sequence: CDR1 SGHRS, CDR2 YFSETQ. Trimming cost V 1 base and J 4 bases; bases outside gene matches: 5. This CDR3 region has 15 residues. The CDR3 region has the DNA TGCGCCAGCAGCTTGACAGGGGGCTCGAGCTATGGCTACACCTTC. Amino acids: CASSLTGGSSYGYTF.

The chain is built from TRBV9 and TRBJ2-3; unclear D gene. Germline V lookup: CDR1 SGDLS, CDR2 YYNGEE. The CDR3 spans 16 residues. Trimming pared 3 bases from V and 0 bases from J, leaving 14 bases between. The CDR3 is CASSARPRPSTDTQYF. CDR3 nucleotides: TGTGCCAGCAGCGCCCGTCCCAGGCCTAGCACAGATACGCAGTATTTT. Complete variable domain (other parts from reference TRBV9 and TRBJ2-3): DSGVTQTPKHLITATGQRVTLRCSPRSGDLSVYWYQQSLDQGLQFLIQYYNGEERAKGNILERFSAQQFPDLHSELNLSSLELGDSALYFCASSARPRPSTDTQYFGPGTRLTVL.